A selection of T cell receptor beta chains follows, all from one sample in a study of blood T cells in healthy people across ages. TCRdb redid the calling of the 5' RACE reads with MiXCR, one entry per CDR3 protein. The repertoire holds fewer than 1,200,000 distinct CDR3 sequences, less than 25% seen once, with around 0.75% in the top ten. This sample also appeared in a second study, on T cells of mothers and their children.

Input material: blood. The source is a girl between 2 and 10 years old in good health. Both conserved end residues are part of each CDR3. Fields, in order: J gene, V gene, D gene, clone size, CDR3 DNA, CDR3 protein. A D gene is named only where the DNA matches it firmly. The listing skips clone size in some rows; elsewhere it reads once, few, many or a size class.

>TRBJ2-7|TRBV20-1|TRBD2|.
TGCAGTGCTAGAGAAGCCAGCGGGGGCCTGAGGGACGAGCAGTACTTC
CSAREASGGLRDEQYF
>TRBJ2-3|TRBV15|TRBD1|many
TGTGCCACCAGCACCAACAGGGGCGGAACCCCAGCAGATACGCAGTATTTT
CATSTNRGGTPADTQYF
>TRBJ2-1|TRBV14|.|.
TGTGCCAGCAGCCAAGATCTGGGGGTGGGTGAGCAGTTCTTC
CASSQDLGVGEQFF
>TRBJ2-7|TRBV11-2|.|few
TGTGCCAGCAGCTTAGTGTTCGCTTACGAGCAGTACTTC
CASSLVFAYEQYF
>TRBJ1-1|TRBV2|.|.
TGTGCCAGCTACCTAAATGGGGTCTGGACTGAAGCTTTCTTT
CASYLNGVWTEAFF
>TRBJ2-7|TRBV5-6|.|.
TGTGCCAGCAGCTTGCGTAACAGGGTCTACGAGCAGTACTTC
CASSLRNRVYEQYF
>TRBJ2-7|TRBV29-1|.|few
TGCAGCGTTGAACCCTCCTCTAGTCACGAGCAGTATTTC
CSVEPSSSHEQYF
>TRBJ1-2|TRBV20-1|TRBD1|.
TGCAGTGCTAGATTGGGGACAGGGTATGGCTACACCTTC
CSARLGTGYGYTF
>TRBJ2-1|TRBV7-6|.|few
TGTACCAGCAGCTCGGGGGTTACCAATGAGCAGTTCTTC
CTSSSGVTNEQFF
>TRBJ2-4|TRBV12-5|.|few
TGTGCTAGTGGTTTATCGCAGAAAAACATTCAGTACTTC
CASGLSQKNIQYF
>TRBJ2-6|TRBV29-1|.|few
TGCAGCGTTTACCAACTACTCTCTGGGGCCAACGTCCTGACTTTC
CSVYQLLSGANVLTF
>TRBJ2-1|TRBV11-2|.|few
TGTGCCAGCAGCTTAGGGGCGGTTGAGCAGTTCTTC
CASSLGAVEQFF
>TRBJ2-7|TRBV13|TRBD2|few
TGTGCCAGCAGCGCAGGACTAGCTCGACACTACGAGCAGTACTTC
CASSAGLARHYEQYF
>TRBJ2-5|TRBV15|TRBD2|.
TGTGCCACCAGCCCGACTAGCCTTAGGGAGACCCAGTACTTC
CATSPTSLRETQYF
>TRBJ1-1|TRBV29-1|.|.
TGCAGCGCCTCCACGGCCAACACTGAAGCTTTCTTT
CSASTANTEAFF
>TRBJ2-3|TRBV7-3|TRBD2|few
TGTGCCAGCAGCCCCCTGGGTGGCGGGAGAACAGATACGCAGTATTTT
CASSPLGGGRTDTQYF
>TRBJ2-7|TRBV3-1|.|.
TGTGCCAGCAGCCAAGGGGGATTCCACGAGCAGTACTTC
CASSQGGFHEQYF
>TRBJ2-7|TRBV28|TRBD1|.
TGTGCCAGCAGTCTTCGACAGGGTATATTCTACGAGCAGTACTTC
CASSLRQGIFYEQYF
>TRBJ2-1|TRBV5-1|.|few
TGCGCCAGCAGCGTAACCGGGACGCAGTACAATGAGCAGTTCTTC
CASSVTGTQYNEQFF
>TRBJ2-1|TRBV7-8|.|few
TGTGCCAGCAGCTTACCTAGGGCCGCCGGGACGGGGAGGAATGAGCAGTTCTTC
CASSLPRAAGTGRNEQFF
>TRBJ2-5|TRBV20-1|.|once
TGCAGTGCTAGAGGCAGGAAAGAGACCCAGTACTTC
CSARGRKETQYF
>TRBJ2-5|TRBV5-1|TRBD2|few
TGCGCCAGCAGCTTGGGGACTAGCTACGAGACCCAGTACTTC
CASSLGTSYETQYF
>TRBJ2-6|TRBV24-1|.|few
TGTGCCACCAGTGATTTGAAAGCAGGGAAATCTTCTGGGGCCAACGTCCTGACTTTC
CATSDLKAGKSSGANVLTF
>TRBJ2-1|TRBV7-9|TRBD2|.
TGTGCCAGCACAAATAGCGGGAGTAAAACGTTCGATGAGCAGTTCTTC
CASTNSGSKTFDEQFF
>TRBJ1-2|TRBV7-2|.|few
TGTGCCAGCAGCTTAGTTGGGGGGACAAATTATGGCTACACCTTC
CASSLVGGTNYGYTF
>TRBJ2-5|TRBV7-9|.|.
TGTGCCAGCAGCCCCCCGTGGGACTCACAAGAGACCCAGTACTTC
CASSPPWDSQETQYF
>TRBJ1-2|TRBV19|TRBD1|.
TGTGCCAGTAGTGAAGACAGGGGGGATGGCTACACCTTC
CASSEDRGDGYTF
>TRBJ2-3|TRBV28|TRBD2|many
TGTGCCAGCAAGCTACTAGCGGGAGACACAGATACGCAGTATTTT
CASKLLAGDTDTQYF
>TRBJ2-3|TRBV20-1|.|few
TGCAGTGCCTCAGATACGCAGTATTTT
CSASDTQYF
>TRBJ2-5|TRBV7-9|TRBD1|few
TGTGCCAGCAGCCCCGACAGGGGAGGTAGAGAGACCCAGTACTTC
CASSPDRGGRETQYF
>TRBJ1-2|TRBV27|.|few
TGTGCCAGCAGTTCAATCTTGGGGTCAAACTATGGCTACACCTTC
CASSSILGSNYGYTF
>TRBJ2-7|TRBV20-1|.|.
TGCAGTGCTAGGGGACCGGGGTACGAGCAGTACTTC
CSARGPGYEQYF
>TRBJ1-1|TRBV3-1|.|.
TGTGCCAGCAGCCAAGGTCTGGGTGGGAACACTGAAGCTTTCTTT
CASSQGLGGNTEAFF
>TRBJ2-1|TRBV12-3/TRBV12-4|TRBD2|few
TGTGCCAGCAGCGAAACCTTACTAGCGGAGAAAGACAATGAGCAGTTCTTC
CASSETLLAEKDNEQFF
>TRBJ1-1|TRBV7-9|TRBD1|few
TGTGCCAGCAGCTTATATCCCCGAATACAGGGGGAGGTTGAAGCTTTCTTT
CASSLYPRIQGEVEAFF
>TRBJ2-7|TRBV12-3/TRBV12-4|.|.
TGTGCCAGCAATAAGCATGGGTTATTCCACGAGCAGTACTTC
CASNKHGLFHEQYF
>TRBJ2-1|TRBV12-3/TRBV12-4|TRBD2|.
TGTGCCAGCAGTTTAGAATTGGAGCGGGGGCAGGGGCAGTTCTTC
CASSLELERGQGQFF
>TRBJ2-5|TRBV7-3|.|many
TGTGCCAGCAGCCGCCGTGGGCAAGAGACCCAGTACTTC
CASSRRGQETQYF
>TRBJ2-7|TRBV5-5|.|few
TGTGCCAGCAGCCGCGGGGTGTCCAACGAGCAGTACTTC
CASSRGVSNEQYF
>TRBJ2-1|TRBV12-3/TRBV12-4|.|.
TGTGCCAGCAGTACGGCAGGACGGTCCTCCTACAATGAGCAGTTCTTC
CASSTAGRSSYNEQFF
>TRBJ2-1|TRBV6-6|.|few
TGTGCCAGCAGTTCTTCCCTACAAGGGGGGCTCAATGAGCAGTTCTTC
CASSSSLQGGLNEQFF
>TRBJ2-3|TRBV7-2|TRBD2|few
TGTGCCAGCAGCTTGGGACTAGCGGAGAACACAGATACGCAGTATTTT
CASSLGLAENTDTQYF
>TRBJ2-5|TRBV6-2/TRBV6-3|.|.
TGTGCCAGCGGAAGACAGACCTCGTACCAAGAGACCCAGTACTTC
CASGRQTSYQETQYF
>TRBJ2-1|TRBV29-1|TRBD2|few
TGCAGCGTTCGGACTAGCGGTAACAATGAGCAGTTCTTC
CSVRTSGNNEQFF
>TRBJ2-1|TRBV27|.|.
TGTGCCAGCAGCTATACGACGAGGGTTCGCTCCTACAATGAGCAGTTCTTC
CASSYTTRVRSYNEQFF
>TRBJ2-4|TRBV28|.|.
TGTGCCAGCAGTCGAGTTGCCCCCAAAAACATTCAGTACTTC
CASSRVAPKNIQYF
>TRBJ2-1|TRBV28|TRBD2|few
TGTGCCAGCAGCCAGAGCGGACTAGCGGGAGAAAAGCAGTTCTTC
CASSQSGLAGEKQFF
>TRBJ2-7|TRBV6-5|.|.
TGTGCCAGCAGTTACTCGACACCGTTCTACGAGCAGTACTTC
CASSYSTPFYEQYF
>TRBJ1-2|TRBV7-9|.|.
TGTGCCAGCAGCTTAGGTAAAGGCTACACCTTC
CASSLGKGYTF
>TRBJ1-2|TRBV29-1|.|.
TGCAGCGTTGAGGAGCAAGAACTTTATGGCTACACCTTC
CSVEEQELYGYTF
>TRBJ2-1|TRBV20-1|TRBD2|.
TGCAGTGCTAGAGATCCCAGCGGGAGTCTCGACAATGAGCAGTTCTTC
CSARDPSGSLDNEQFF
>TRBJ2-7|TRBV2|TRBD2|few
TGTGCCAGCACCGGGGGGGGCCTCTACGAGCAGTACTTC
CASTGGGLYEQYF
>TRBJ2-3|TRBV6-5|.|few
TGTGCCAGCACCGGGAGTCTCGCAGATACGCAGTATTTT
CASTGSLADTQYF
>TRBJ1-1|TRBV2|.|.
TGTGCCAGCAGTGAGGGGGAGGGCATGAACACTGAAGCTTTCTTT
CASSEGEGMNTEAFF
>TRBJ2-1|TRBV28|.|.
TGTGCCAGCAGTTTGCGACTACCGTATGAGCAGTTCTTC
CASSLRLPYEQFF
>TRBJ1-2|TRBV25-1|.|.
TGTGCCAGCAATGAAGGGGACTATGGCTACACCTTC
CASNEGDYGYTF
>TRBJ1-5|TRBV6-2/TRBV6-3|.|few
TGTGCCAGCAGAGGGCCGACAGGCCCAGGGGATCAGCCCCAGCATTTT
CASRGPTGPGDQPQHF